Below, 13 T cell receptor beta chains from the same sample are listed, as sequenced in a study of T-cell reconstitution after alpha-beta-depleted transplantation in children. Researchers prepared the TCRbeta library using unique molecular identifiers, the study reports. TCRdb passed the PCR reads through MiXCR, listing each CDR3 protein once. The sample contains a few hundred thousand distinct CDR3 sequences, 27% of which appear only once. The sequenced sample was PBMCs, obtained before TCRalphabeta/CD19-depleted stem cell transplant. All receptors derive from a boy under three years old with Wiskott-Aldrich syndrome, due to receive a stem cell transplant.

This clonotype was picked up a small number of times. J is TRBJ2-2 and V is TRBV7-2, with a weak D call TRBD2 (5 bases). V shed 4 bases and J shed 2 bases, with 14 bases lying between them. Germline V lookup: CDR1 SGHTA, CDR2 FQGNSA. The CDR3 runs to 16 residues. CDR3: CASSSGGLGNTGELFF. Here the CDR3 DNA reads TGTGCCAGCAGCTCCGGAGGTTTAGGAAACACCGGGGAGCTGTTTTTT.

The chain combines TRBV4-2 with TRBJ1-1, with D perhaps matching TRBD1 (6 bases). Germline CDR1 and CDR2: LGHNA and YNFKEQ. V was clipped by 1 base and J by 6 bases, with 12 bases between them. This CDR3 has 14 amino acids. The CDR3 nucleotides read TGTGCCAGCAGCCAAGTAGGGGGTACCCCTGAAGCTTTCTTT. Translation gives CASSQVGGTPEAFF.

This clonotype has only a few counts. CDR3 DNA sequence: TGCGCCAGCAACTGGGGACAGGGATGGACCGGGGAGCTGTTTTTT. Translated: CASNWGQGWTGELFF. The V and J genes are TRBV5-1 and TRBJ2-2; 9 bases fit TRBD1. The CDR3 contains 15 residues. Trimming cost V 6 bases and J 5 bases; bases outside gene matches: 8. Germline lookup yields CDR1 SGHRS and CDR2 YFSETQ.

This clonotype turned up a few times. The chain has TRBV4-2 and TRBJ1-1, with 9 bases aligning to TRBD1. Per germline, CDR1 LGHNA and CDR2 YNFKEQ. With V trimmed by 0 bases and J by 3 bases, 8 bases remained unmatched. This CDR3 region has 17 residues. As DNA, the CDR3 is TGTGCCAGCAGCCAAGATTGGGACAGGGATTCTCACACTGAAGCTTTCTTT. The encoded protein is CASSQDWDRDSHTEAFF.

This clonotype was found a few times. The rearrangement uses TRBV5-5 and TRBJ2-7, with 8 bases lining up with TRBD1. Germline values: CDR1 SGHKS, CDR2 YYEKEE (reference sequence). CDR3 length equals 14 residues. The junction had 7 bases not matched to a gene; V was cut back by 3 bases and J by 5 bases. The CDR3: CASSSGRGQDEQYF. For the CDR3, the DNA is TGTGCCAGCAGCTCCGGCAGGGGGCAGGACGAGCAGTACTTC.

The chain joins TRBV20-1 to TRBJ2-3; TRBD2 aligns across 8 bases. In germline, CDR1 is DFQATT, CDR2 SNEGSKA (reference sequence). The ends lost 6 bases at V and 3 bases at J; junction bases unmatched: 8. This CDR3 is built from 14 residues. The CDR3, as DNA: TGCAGTGCATACAAGGCGGGAGGAACAGATACGCAGTATTTT. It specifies CSAYKAGGTDTQYF.

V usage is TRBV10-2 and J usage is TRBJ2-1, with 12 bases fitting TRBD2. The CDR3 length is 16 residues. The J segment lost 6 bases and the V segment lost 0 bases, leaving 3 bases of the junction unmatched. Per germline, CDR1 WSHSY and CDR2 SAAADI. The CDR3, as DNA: TGCGCCAGCAGTGAGTCGGGACTAGCGGGTCCCAATGAGCAGTTCTTC. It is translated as CASSESGLAGPNEQFF.

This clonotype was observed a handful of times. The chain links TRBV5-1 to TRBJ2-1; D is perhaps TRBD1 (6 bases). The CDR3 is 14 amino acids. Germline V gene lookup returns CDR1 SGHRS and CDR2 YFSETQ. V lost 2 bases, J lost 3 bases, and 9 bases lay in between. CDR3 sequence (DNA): TGCGCCAGCAGCTTCCGGGACAACTACAATGAGCAGTTCTTC. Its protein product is CASSFRDNYNEQFF. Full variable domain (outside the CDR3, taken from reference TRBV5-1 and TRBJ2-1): KAGVTQTPRYLIKTRGQQVTLSCSPISGHRSVSWYQQTPGQGLQFLFEYFSETQRNKGNFPGRFSGRQFSNSRSEMNVSTLELGDSALYLCASSFRDNYNEQFFGPGTRLTVL.

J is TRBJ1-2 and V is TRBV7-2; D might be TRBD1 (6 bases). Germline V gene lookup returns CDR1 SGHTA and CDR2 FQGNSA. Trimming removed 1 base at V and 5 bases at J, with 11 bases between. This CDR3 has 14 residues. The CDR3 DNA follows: TGTGCCAGCAGCTTAGTTAAGGGGGAGTATGGCTACACCTTC. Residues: CASSLVKGEYGYTF.

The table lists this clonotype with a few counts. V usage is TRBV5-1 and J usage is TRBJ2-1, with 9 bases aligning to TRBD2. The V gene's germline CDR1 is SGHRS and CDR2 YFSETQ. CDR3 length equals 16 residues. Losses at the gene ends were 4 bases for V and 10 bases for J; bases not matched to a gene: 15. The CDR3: CASSPWASGNRKEQFF. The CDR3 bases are TGCGCCAGCAGCCCCTGGGCTAGCGGGAACAGAAAAGAGCAGTTCTTC.

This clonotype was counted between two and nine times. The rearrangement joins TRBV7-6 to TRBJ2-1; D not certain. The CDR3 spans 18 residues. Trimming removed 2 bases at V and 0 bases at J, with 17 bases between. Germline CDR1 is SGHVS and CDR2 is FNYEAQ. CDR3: CASSLTVGSPSSYNEQFF. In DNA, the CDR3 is TGTGCCAGCAGCTTAACCGTTGGCTCTCCCAGCTCCTACAATGAGCAGTTCTTC.

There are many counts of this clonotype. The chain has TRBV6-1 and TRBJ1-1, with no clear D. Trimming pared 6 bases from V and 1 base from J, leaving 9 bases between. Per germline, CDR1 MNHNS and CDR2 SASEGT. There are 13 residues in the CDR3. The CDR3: CASSTIRNTEAFF. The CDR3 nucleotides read TGTGCCAGCAGCACCATAAGGAACACTGAAGCTTTCTTT.

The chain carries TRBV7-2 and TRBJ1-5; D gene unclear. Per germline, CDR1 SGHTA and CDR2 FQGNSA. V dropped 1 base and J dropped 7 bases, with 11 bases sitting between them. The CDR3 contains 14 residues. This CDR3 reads CASSLGSVRQPQHF. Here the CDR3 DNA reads TGTGCCAGCAGCTTAGGGTCAGTTCGACAGCCCCAGCATTTT.